The 16 T cell receptor beta chains reported below all come from one sample, sequenced in a study of blood T cell repertoires in COVID-19. Profiled with immunoSEQ multiplex PCR; TCRdb holds only in-frame clones, not every one. This sample carries 300,000 to 400,000 clones, approximately 88% of them seen once, and the ten largest clones take 9.9%. Input material: peripheral blood. These TCRs come from a man between 25 and 39 years old with COVID-19, enrolled during active disease.

This chain connects TRBV4-3 to TRBJ2-1, with D possibly being TRBD1 (5 bases). This CDR3 comprises 16 residues. CDR1 is LGHNA, CDR2 YSLEER, per germline. With 5 bases removed from V and 0 bases from J, the gap between germline ends came to 14 bases. CDR3 sequence reads: CASSYDRLSSYNEQFF. The CDR3 DNA reads TGCGCCAGCAGCTATGACAGACTCAGCTCCTACAATGAGCAGTTCTTC.

This chain links TRBV28 with TRBJ2-3; the D gene is possibly TRBD1 (6 bases). V was pared by 5 bases and J by 4 bases, with 16 bases between. The germline V gene has CDR1 MDHEN and CDR2 SYDVKM. The CDR3 is made up of 15 amino acids. The CDR3 region is CASSQGHPNADTQYF. The CDR3 DNA follows: TGTGCCAGCAGTCAGGGACACCCGAACGCAGATACGCAGTATTTT.

The J gene is TRBJ2-7, the V gene TRBV15; D is possibly TRBD2 (5 bases). Trimming removed 8 bases from V and 3 bases from J, with 20 bases in between. The germline gives CDR1 LNHNV, CDR2 YYDKDF (reference sequence). This CDR3 comprises 15 residues. The CDR3 DNA is TGTGCCACCTTTGGGCGGGTTGGTTCCAACTACGAGCAGTACTTC. This translates into CATFGRVGSNYEQYF. The full variable domain, its missing parts supplied by reference TRBV15 and TRBJ2-7, is DAMVIQNPRYQVTQFGKPVTLSCSQTLNHNVMYWYQQKSSQAPKLLFHYYDKDFNNEADTPDNFQSRRPNTSFCFLDIRSPGLGDTAMYLCATFGRVGSNYEQYFGPGTRLTVT.

This clone has a single count. This chain joins TRBV29-1 and TRBJ2-5; 7 nucleotides line up with TRBD2. The trim removed 3 bases at V and 4 bases at J, leaving 5 bases unmatched. Germline lookup yields CDR1 SQVTM and CDR2 ANQGSEA. The CDR3 is 13 amino acids. The DNA of the CDR3 is TGCAGCGTTGAGGCGGGGGTTGGAGAGACCCAGTACTTC. It specifies CSVEAGVGETQYF. The full variable domain, with the rest looked up from reference TRBV29-1 and TRBJ2-5, is SAVISQKPSRDICQRGTSLTIQCQVDSQVTMMFWYRQQPGQSLTLIATANQGSEATYESGFVIDKFPISRPNLTFSTLTVSNMSPEDSSIYLCSVEAGVGETQYFGPGTRLLVL.

This rearrangement joins TRBV7-3 to TRBJ2-2; no reliable D call. CDR3 length: 12 residues. V was cut by 2 bases and J by 7 bases, with 5 bases left in between. Germline V gene data show CDR1 as SGHTA and CDR2 as FQGTGA. CDR3 DNA sequence: TGTGCCAGCAGCTTACAGGTCGGGGAGCTGTTTTTT. This sequence encodes CASSLQVGELFF.

Remarks on this clone: Mismatch with germline at one junction end may stem from a read error. The rearrangement joins TRBV9 to TRBJ1-1; D unresolved. This CDR3 spans 14 amino acids. Germline V gene lookup returns CDR1 SGDLS and CDR2 YYNGEE. The CDR3 region is CASSPLPLNSEAFF. The CDR3 DNA follows: TGTGCCAGCAGCCCTCTTCCTTTGAACAGTGAAGCTTTCTTT. Drawing the rest from reference TRBV9 and TRBJ1-1, the complete variable domain is DSGVTQTPKHLITATGQRVTLRCSPRSGDLSVYWYQQSLDQGLQFLIQYYNGEERAKGNILERFSAQQFPDLHSELNLSSLELGDSALYFCASSPLPLNSEAFFGQGTRLTVV.

V is TRBV7-2 and J is TRBJ2-1, with 7 bases lining up with TRBD2. The CDR3 length is 16 residues. With V trimmed by 5 bases and J by 3 bases, 10 bases remained unmatched. CDR1 is SGHTA, CDR2 FQGNSA, per germline. The CDR3 sequence is CASSPQWGGGYNEQFF. CDR3 bases: TGTGCCAGCAGCCCCCAGTGGGGCGGGGGCTACAATGAGCAGTTCTTC.

The V call is TRBV6-5, the J call TRBJ2-7; D might be TRBD2 (5 bases). The CDR3 has 15 residues. Trimming stripped 4 bases from V and 3 bases from J, with 16 bases between. CDR1 is MNHEY, CDR2 SVGAGI, per germline. The CDR3 reads CASSSGLRPGYEQYF. In nucleotides, the CDR3 is TGTGCCAGCAGTTCAGGACTGCGGCCCGGCTACGAGCAGTACTTC.

V is TRBV12-3 or TRBV12-4 and J is TRBJ1-1; TRBD1 might be the D (5 bases). CDR3 length: 13 residues. V lost 4 bases and J 11 bases, leaving 17 bases between the germline ends. CDR3 protein: CASSSRQKGVAFF. Here the CDR3 DNA reads TGTGCCAGCAGTTCCCGACAGAAAGGCGTGGCTTTCTTT.

The genes are TRBV27 and TRBJ2-7; 11 nucleotides agree with TRBD2. CDR1 is MNHEY, CDR2 SMNVEV, per germline (reference sequence). Unmatched junction bases numbered 10, after V lost 5 bases and J lost 4 bases. This CDR3 spans 16 amino acids. CDR3 protein: CASSISGGEAPYEQYF. The CDR3 coding sequence is TGTGCCAGCAGTATTAGCGGGGGGGAGGCTCCATACGAGCAGTACTTC.

The J gene is TRBJ2-7, the V gene TRBV7-2, with D perhaps TRBD1 (5 bases). This CDR3 has 15 residues. The V end lost 3 bases, the J end lost 4 bases, and 16 bases lay between the germline ends. CDR1 is SGHTA and CDR2 is FQGNSA in the germline V gene. CDR3 coding DNA: TGTGCCAGCAGCTTCCGGGCAGGGTGGGGATACGAGCAGTACTTC. Translating gives CASSFRAGWGYEQYF.

This sequence joins TRBV7-9 and TRBJ2-3; possible D gene TRBD1, 6 bases. The germline V gene encodes CDR1 SEHNR and CDR2 FQNEAQ (reference sequence). This CDR3 is 17 amino acids long. V was clipped by 4 bases and J by 2 bases, with 19 bases between them. As DNA, the CDR3 is TGTGCCAGCAGCTCCCCGACGGGGAACAGGGTCACAGATACGCAGTATTTT. This encodes CASSSPTGNRVTDTQYF.

The chain links TRBV9 to TRBJ2-3, with 7 bases fitting TRBD1. The CDR3 is made up of 15 amino acids. The J segment lost 1 base and the V segment lost 3 bases, leaving 5 bases of the junction unmatched. CDR1 and CDR2 from the germline V gene are SGDLS and YYNGEE. For the CDR3, the DNA is TGTGCCAGCAGCGCATACGACAGGGGCACAGATACGCAGTATTTT. It specifies CASSAYDRGTDTQYF.

The rearrangement uses TRBV5-5 and TRBJ2-7; 8 bases agree with TRBD2. This CDR3 contains 17 residues. Germline V gene sequence: CDR1 SGHKS, CDR2 YYEKEE (reference sequence). The ends lost 4 bases at V and 3 bases at J; junction bases unmatched: 15. The CDR3 region is CASSPVTLPGLDYEQYF. As DNA, the CDR3 is TGTGCCAGCAGCCCGGTGACCCTACCGGGACTAGACTACGAGCAGTACTTC.

This clone occurred once. The V and J genes are TRBV6-2 or TRBV6-3 and TRBJ1-2, with 7 bases aligning to TRBD1. With 6 bases clipped from V and 0 bases from J, the junction kept 7 bases outside the gene matches. CDR3 size: 15 residues. Germline V gives CDR1 MNHEY, CDR2 SVGEGT. CDR3 nucleotide sequence: TGTGCCAGCAGCCGGGGACAGCTAACTAACTATGGCTACACCTTC. Translated: CASSRGQLTNYGYTF.

V is TRBV5-1 and J is TRBJ2-1; TRBD2 matches at 11 bases. In germline, CDR1 is SGHRS, CDR2 YFSETQ. V shed 4 bases and J 10 bases; nucleotides not matched to a gene: 10. CDR3 length: 15 amino acids. CDR3 bases: TGCGCCAGCAGCACTCCGGGACTAGCGGCCCCCGAGCAGTTCTTC. Translated: CASSTPGLAAPEQFF. The variable domain in full, with the rest retrieved from reference TRBV5-1 and TRBJ2-1, is KAGVTQTPRYLIKTRGQQVTLSCSPISGHRSVSWYQQTPGQGLQFLFEYFSETQRNKGNFPGRFSGRQFSNSRSEMNVSTLELGDSALYLCASSTPGLAAPEQFFGPGTRLTVL.